This is a list of T cell receptor beta chains from one sample in a study of blood T cell repertoires in COVID-19. Some clones are missing from TCRdb's copy, which holds only in-frame ones; the method was immunoSEQ multiplex PCR. The table lists tens of thousands of clones, roughly 88% of them singletons. Material for sequencing was peripheral blood. These receptors originate from a human donor in a cohort sampled during active COVID-19. CDR3s include the opening cysteine and the closing phenylalanine or tryptophan. Fields, in order: J gene, clone size, V gene, D gene, CDR3 protein, CDR3 DNA. The D gene is left open where the match is weak. Clone size is stated in some rows and not others, as once, few, many or a class when expanded.

J gene: TRBJ2-7; clone size: -; V gene: TRBV14; D gene: -; CDR3 protein: CASSQAWSSYEQYF; CDR3 DNA: TGTGCCAGCAGCCAAGCCTGGAGCTCCTACGAGCAGTACTTC
J gene: TRBJ2-2; clone size: -; V gene: TRBV6-4; D gene: -; CDR3 protein: CASRSRAGGGGELFF; CDR3 DNA: TGTGCCAGCCGGAGCCGGGCCGGGGGAGGCGGGGAGCTGTTTTTT
J gene: TRBJ1-5; clone size: -; V gene: TRBV12-3/TRBV12-4; D gene: -; CDR3 protein: CASSFEGVQPQHF; CDR3 DNA: TGTGCCAGCAGTTTCGAAGGAGTTCAGCCCCAGCATTTT
J gene: TRBJ2-7; clone size: -; V gene: TRBV14; D gene: TRBD2; CDR3 protein: CASSLGLGVEQYF; CDR3 DNA: TGTGCCAGCAGCTTGGGACTAGGAGTGGAGCAGTACTTC
J gene: TRBJ1-1; clone size: -; V gene: TRBV11-2; D gene: -; CDR3 protein: CASSLARGQRNTEAFF; CDR3 DNA: TGTGCCAGCAGCTTAGCCCGTGGACAGAGGAACACTGAAGCTTTCTTT
J gene: TRBJ1-2; clone size: -; V gene: TRBV3-1/TRBV3-2; D gene: -; CDR3 protein: CASSQRSPGYGYTF; CDR3 DNA: TGTGCCAGCAGCCAAAGGTCCCCGGGCTATGGCTACACCTTC
J gene: TRBJ2-5; clone size: -; V gene: TRBV20-1; D gene: -; CDR3 protein: CSASGPHRGTQYF; CDR3 DNA: TGCAGTGCTAGTGGACCCCACCGGGGGACCCAGTACTTC
J gene: TRBJ2-3; clone size: -; V gene: TRBV11-2; D gene: TRBD1; CDR3 protein: CASRSGTGSTDTQYF; CDR3 DNA: TGTGCCAGCAGGTCCGGGACAGGGAGCACAGATACGCAGTATTTT
J gene: TRBJ1-1; clone size: -; V gene: TRBV28; D gene: -; CDR3 protein: CASSVPVQGILENTEAFF; CDR3 DNA: TGTGCCAGCAGTGTGCCGGTGCAGGGTATATTGGAGAACACTGAAGCTTTCTTT
J gene: TRBJ2-7; clone size: -; V gene: TRBV2; D gene: TRBD1; CDR3 protein: CASRAGTGYSEQYF; CDR3 DNA: TGTGCCAGCAGAGCCGGGACAGGGTACTCCGAGCAGTACTTC
J gene: TRBJ1-1; clone size: once; V gene: TRBV4-2; D gene: -; CDR3 protein: CASAWNSPNTEAFF; CDR3 DNA: TGTGCCAGCGCTTGGAACAGCCCGAACACTGAAGCTTTCTTT
J gene: TRBJ2-3; clone size: -; V gene: TRBV5-5; D gene: -; CDR3 protein: CASSSIATGVPDTQYF; CDR3 DNA: TGTGCCAGCAGCTCGATAGCGACAGGAGTGCCAGATACGCAGTATTTT
J gene: TRBJ1-2; clone size: -; V gene: TRBV5-1; D gene: TRBD1; CDR3 protein: CASSLVMGQSYGYTF; CDR3 DNA: TGCGCCAGCAGCTTGGTCATGGGACAGTCCTATGGCTACACCTTC
J gene: TRBJ2-7; clone size: -; V gene: TRBV29-1; D gene: -; CDR3 protein: CSALTLTGPYEQYF; CDR3 DNA: TGCAGCGCTTTAACTTTGACAGGCCCCTACGAGCAGTACTTC
J gene: TRBJ1-6; clone size: -; V gene: TRBV12-3/TRBV12-4; D gene: TRBD1; CDR3 protein: CASRSDRYSPLHF; CDR3 DNA: TGTGCCAGCAGATCGGACAGGTATTCACCCCTCCACTTT
J gene: TRBJ1-4; clone size: -; V gene: TRBV18; D gene: -; CDR3 protein: CASSPLEGEKLFF; CDR3 DNA: TGTGCCAGCTCACCTTTGGAGGGGGAAAAACTGTTTTTT
J gene: TRBJ2-7; clone size: -; V gene: TRBV7-2; D gene: -; CDR3 protein: CASSWRSSYEQYF; CDR3 DNA: TGTGCCAGCAGCTGGAGGAGCTCCTACGAGCAGTACTTC
J gene: TRBJ2-7; clone size: -; V gene: TRBV6-2/TRBV6-3; D gene: -; CDR3 protein: CASSYIENFYEQYF; CDR3 DNA: TGTGCCAGCAGTTACATAGAAAACTTCTACGAGCAGTACTTC
J gene: TRBJ2-4; clone size: -; V gene: TRBV4-1; D gene: -; CDR3 protein: CASSPPIDPSLDIQYF; CDR3 DNA: TGCGCCAGCAGCCCGCCTATCGACCCGTCACTAGACATTCAGTACTTC
J gene: TRBJ2-5; clone size: -; V gene: TRBV11-3; D gene: TRBD2; CDR3 protein: CASSLRSGKQETQYF; CDR3 DNA: TGTGCCAGCAGCCTTCGTAGCGGGAAGCAAGAGACCCAGTACTTC
J gene: TRBJ2-7; clone size: -; V gene: TRBV4-3; D gene: TRBD1; CDR3 protein: CASSQDPGQGYEQYF; CDR3 DNA: TGCGCCAGCAGCCAAGACCCGGGACAGGGGTACGAGCAGTACTTC
J gene: TRBJ2-1; clone size: -; V gene: TRBV11-3; D gene: TRBD2; CDR3 protein: CASSSPTQGLAGNNEQFF; CDR3 DNA: TGTGCCAGCAGCTCCCCGACCCAAGGACTAGCGGGGAACAATGAGCAGTTCTTC
J gene: TRBJ2-7; clone size: -; V gene: TRBV5-8; D gene: TRBD1; CDR3 protein: CASSSRGTGIHEQYF; CDR3 DNA: TGTGCCAGCAGCTCCAGAGGGACAGGGATACACGAGCAGTACTTC
J gene: TRBJ2-7; clone size: -; V gene: TRBV7-2; D gene: TRBD2; CDR3 protein: CASSLGGSGPEQYF; CDR3 DNA: TGTGCCAGCAGCTTAGGGGGTAGCGGGCCCGAGCAGTACTTC
J gene: TRBJ1-3; clone size: -; V gene: TRBV6-6; D gene: -; CDR3 protein: CASSPAGFGFRGNTIYF; CDR3 DNA: TGTGCCAGCAGTCCCGCGGGGTTCGGGTTTCGGGGAAACACCATATATTTT
J gene: TRBJ1-4; clone size: once; V gene: TRBV27; D gene: -; CDR3 protein: CASSPQTARELFF; CDR3 DNA: TGTGCCAGCAGTCCCCAGACCGCACGGGAACTGTTTTTT
J gene: TRBJ2-1; clone size: -; V gene: TRBV15; D gene: TRBD1; CDR3 protein: CATSIGDREYEQFF; CDR3 DNA: TGTGCCACCAGTATAGGGGACAGGGAGTATGAGCAGTTCTTC
J gene: TRBJ1-1; clone size: -; V gene: TRBV10-2; D gene: -; CDR3 protein: CASTARDNLNTEAFF; CDR3 DNA: TGCGCCAGTACCGCCAGGGACAACTTGAACACTGAAGCTTTCTTT
J gene: TRBJ2-3; clone size: -; V gene: TRBV6-5; D gene: -; CDR3 protein: CASRVTGTDTQYF; CDR3 DNA: TGTGCCAGCAGGGTTACTGGCACAGATACGCAGTATTTT
J gene: TRBJ2-7; clone size: -; V gene: TRBV19; D gene: -; CDR3 protein: CASSPRGRGGSYEQYF; CDR3 DNA: TGTGCCAGTAGCCCCCGGGGTCGCGGAGGCTCCTACGAGCAGTACTTC
J gene: TRBJ1-2; clone size: -; V gene: TRBV27; D gene: -; CDR3 protein: CASTTPGITANYGYTF; CDR3 DNA: TGTGCCAGCACCACTCCCGGGATCACAGCTAACTATGGCTACACCTTC
J gene: TRBJ2-1; clone size: once; V gene: TRBV13; D gene: -; CDR3 protein: CASSARDRGRLFWQFF; CDR3 DNA: -
J gene: TRBJ2-7; clone size: -; V gene: TRBV6-5; D gene: TRBD1; CDR3 protein: CASSRTGQGSYEQYF; CDR3 DNA: TGTGCCAGCAGCCGTACGGGACAGGGGTCCTACGAGCAGTACTTC
J gene: TRBJ2-7; clone size: -; V gene: TRBV7-9; D gene: -; CDR3 protein: CASSRSYEQYF; CDR3 DNA: TGTGCCAGCAGCCGTAGCTACGAGCAGTACTTC
J gene: TRBJ2-3; clone size: -; V gene: TRBV4-3; D gene: -; CDR3 protein: CASSQEWEGTDTQYF; CDR3 DNA: TGCGCCAGCAGCCAAGAGTGGGAGGGCACAGATACGCAGTATTTT
J gene: TRBJ1-2; clone size: -; V gene: TRBV7-8; D gene: -; CDR3 protein: CASSLVTGSNGYTF; CDR3 DNA: TGTGCCAGCAGCTTAGTAACAGGGTCGAATGGCTACACCTTC
J gene: TRBJ1-6; clone size: -; V gene: TRBV7-9; D gene: -; CDR3 protein: CASSLIQGKSPLHF; CDR3 DNA: TGTGCCAGCAGCTTAATCCAGGGAAAGTCACCCCTCCACTTT
J gene: TRBJ2-1; clone size: -; V gene: TRBV12-3/TRBV12-4; D gene: -; CDR3 protein: CASSVSVVNEQFF; CDR3 DNA: TGTGCCAGCAGCGTTTCAGTGGTCAATGAGCAGTTCTTC
J gene: TRBJ2-2; clone size: -; V gene: TRBV9; D gene: -; CDR3 protein: CASSPSQGGTGELFF; CDR3 DNA: TGTGCCAGCAGCCCCAGTCAGGGGGGCACCGGGGAGCTGTTTTTT
J gene: TRBJ2-1; clone size: -; V gene: TRBV9; D gene: TRBD1; CDR3 protein: CASSPGDRDYNEQFF; CDR3 DNA: TGTGCCAGCAGCCCGGGGGACAGGGATTACAATGAGCAGTTCTTC
J gene: TRBJ2-7; clone size: -; V gene: TRBV7-9; D gene: TRBD1; CDR3 protein: CASSYRDSNTYEQYF; CDR3 DNA: TGTGCCAGCAGCTACCGGGACAGTAACACCTACGAGCAGTACTTC
J gene: TRBJ1-5; clone size: -; V gene: TRBV6-6; D gene: TRBD1; CDR3 protein: CASTTGTGGRQPQHF; CDR3 DNA: TGTGCCAGCACCACCGGGACAGGGGGCCGGCAGCCCCAGCATTTT
J gene: TRBJ2-7; clone size: -; V gene: TRBV7-3; D gene: TRBD2; CDR3 protein: CASSASKRGAYEQYF; CDR3 DNA: TGTGCCAGCAGCGCCAGTAAGCGGGGGGCCTACGAGCAGTACTTC
J gene: TRBJ2-7; clone size: -; V gene: TRBV11-2; D gene: TRBD1; CDR3 protein: CASSLTGGGYEQYF; CDR3 DNA: TGTGCCAGCAGCTTGACAGGGGGTGGCTACGAGCAGTACTTC
J gene: TRBJ2-7; clone size: -; V gene: TRBV28; D gene: TRBD2; CDR3 protein: CASSYPSGGAYEQYF; CDR3 DNA: TGTGCCAGCAGTTACCCTAGCGGGGGAGCCTACGAGCAGTACTTC
J gene: TRBJ2-7; clone size: -; V gene: TRBV28; D gene: TRBD2; CDR3 protein: CASTLAGGPLYEQYF; CDR3 DNA: TGTGCCAGCACACTAGCGGGAGGGCCCCTGTACGAGCAGTACTTC
J gene: TRBJ2-7; clone size: -; V gene: TRBV29-1; D gene: TRBD1; CDR3 protein: CSVVQGTLGYEQYF; CDR3 DNA: TGCAGCGTAGTACAGGGGACACTCGGCTACGAGCAGTACTTC
J gene: TRBJ1-2; clone size: -; V gene: TRBV27; D gene: TRBD1; CDR3 protein: CASAGGDRDRNYGYTF; CDR3 DNA: TGTGCCAGCGCAGGGGGGGACAGGGACCGGAACTATGGCTACACCTTC
J gene: TRBJ2-5; clone size: once; V gene: TRBV3-1/TRBV3-2; D gene: TRBD2; CDR3 protein: CASRGRTSGGIEETQYF; CDR3 DNA: TGTGCCAGCAGGGGACGGACTAGCGGGGGTATTGAGGAGACCCAGTACTTC